This T cell receptor (beta chain) was sequenced in a study of vaccination and CD4 T cells after COVID-19. Study-level background: Samples taken post-COVID came a median roughly 100 days after diagnosis, ranging from 35 to 161. Stimulation of cells relied on overlapping spike peptides derived from SARS-CoV-2, HCoV-NL63, HCoV-OC43 and HCoV-229E.

An Oncomine TCR Beta short-read assay was used to sequence the DNA from cultured CD4+ T cells. Each CDR3 protein is one row after TCRdb ran MiXCR on the PCR reads. This table has about 13,000 distinct CDR3 sequences, 58% appearing once. The treatment: approximately nine-day PBMC culture with coronavirus spike peptide pools or control peptides (ViraFEST assay). This clonotype was seen just once. Its antigen is not identified. The CDR3 extends over 16 amino acids. Deletions cut 3 bases from V and 5 bases from J, with 19 bases between. Germline values: CDR1 DFQATT, CDR2 SNEGSKA (reference sequence). The TCR comes from a human donor with COVID-19. The V call is TRBV20-1, the J call TRBJ2-2, with D unclear. Sequencing used cultured CD4+ T cells from blood, obtained after SARS-CoV-2 vaccination. CDR3 sequence: CSASFGSARQTGELFF. The CDR3 DNA reads as TGCAGTGCTAGTTTCGGTTCCGCACGGCAGACCGGGGAGCTGTTTTTT.